The 7 T cell receptor beta chains reported below all come from one sample, sequenced in a study of cytomegalovirus exposure and HLA in healthy donors. Researchers ran the PCR with 60 Vbeta and 13 Jbeta primers. Assay: immunoSEQ multiplex PCR; the TCRdb copy retains only in-frame clones and omits some. This repertoire includes 70,000 to 85,000 clones. Material for sequencing was PBMCs. Source of these receptors: a female donor in good health and CMV-seropositive.

As to this clone: The sample holds other DNA sequences that translate to the same CDR3. The gene calls are TRBV5-8 and TRBJ1-1; the match to TRBD1 covers 7 bases. V shed 3 bases, J shed 5 bases, and the junction held 10 bases outside the gene matches. The germline V gene encodes CDR1 SGHTS and CDR2 YDEGEE. The CDR3 consists of 15 residues. CDR3: CASSSYRGVGTEAFF. DNA of the CDR3: TGTGCCAGCAGCTCCTACAGGGGAGTGGGTACTGAAGCTTTCTTT. Complete variable domain (other parts from reference TRBV5-8 and TRBJ1-1): EAGVTQSPTHLIKTRGQQATLRCSPISGHTSVYWYQQALGLGLQFLLWYDEGEERNRGNFPPRFSGRQFPNYSSELNVNALELEDSALYLCASSSYRGVGTEAFFGQGTRLTVV.

The chain employs TRBV28 and TRBJ1-2; D perhaps matches TRBD1 (6 bases). The CDR3 loop spans 12 amino acids. Germline assignment: CDR1 MDHEN and CDR2 SYDVKM. V gave up 6 bases and J gave up 8 bases, with 13 bases separating them. The CDR3 DNA is TGTGCCAGCAGCGACAGGATATTGGGCTACACCTTC. Amino acids: CASSDRILGYTF.

This chain uses TRBV15 with TRBJ1-5; the D gene is possibly TRBD1 (6 bases). The CDR3 has 14 amino acids. V lost 5 bases to trimming and J lost 3 bases, with 11 bases between them. The germline gives CDR1 LNHNV, CDR2 YYDKDF (reference sequence). The CDR3 DNA follows: TGTGCCACCAGCTCCCGGACAGACAATCAGCCCCAGCATTTT. Translation: CATSSRTDNQPQHF.

The rearrangement uses TRBV5-1 and TRBJ2-7; D perhaps matches TRBD2 (7 bases). This CDR3 region has 16 residues. The germline V and J ends were trimmed by 4 bases and 0 bases, with 17 bases remaining between them. Looked up from germline, CDR1 is SGHRS and CDR2 is YFSETQ. DNA for the CDR3: TGCGCCAGCAGCCCGGGTCGGGGGGCGAGCTCCTACGAGCAGTACTTC. Translation gives CASSPGRGASSYEQYF.

The J gene is TRBJ2-6, the V gene TRBV19, with D unresolved. This CDR3 is built from 16 residues. Trimming took off 1 base at V and 0 bases at J, with 7 bases between the two ends. Per the germline V gene, CDR1 is LNHDA and CDR2 is SQIVND (reference sequence). The CDR3 DNA follows: TGTGCCAGTAGTATAGCCGAGAGCTCTGGGGCCAACGTCCTGACTTTC. It codes for CASSIAESSGANVLTF.

The chain recombines TRBV7-9 with TRBJ2-7, with D possibly being TRBD1 (5 bases). The CDR3 is made up of 13 amino acids. V dropped 2 bases and J dropped 6 bases, with 11 bases sitting between them. From germline, CDR1 is SEHNR and CDR2 FQNEAQ (reference sequence). Here the CDR3 reads CASSLTRQGEQYF. CDR3 sequence (DNA): TGTGCCAGCAGCTTAACCCGTCAGGGCGAGCAGTACTTC.

The genes are TRBV5-6 and TRBJ1-3; possible D gene TRBD1, 5 bases. CDR1 is SGHDT, CDR2 YYEEEE, per germline. V lost 3 bases, J lost 2 bases, and 12 bases lay in between. This CDR3 comprises 15 residues. In DNA form, the CDR3 reads TGTGCCAGCAGCTCGGCAGGGAGGACTGGAAACACCATATATTTT. The encoded protein is CASSSAGRTGNTIYF. Full variable domain (rest looked up from reference TRBV5-6 and TRBJ1-3): DAGVTQSPTHLIKTRGQQVTLRCSPKSGHDTVSWYQQALGQGPQFIFQYYEEEERQRGNFPDRFSGHQFPNYSSELNVNALLLGDSALYLCASSSAGRTGNTIYFGEGSWLTVV.